What follows are 9 T cell receptor beta chains derived from one specimen sequenced in a study of T cell responses to AZD1222 COVID-19 vaccine. TCRdb's table, derived via immunoSEQ multiplex PCR, lists solely in-frame clones and lacks some. This table holds fewer than 250,000 clones, approximately 92% found once. Sequences were derived from peripheral blood, sampled on day 0 of AZD1222 vaccination. All receptors come from an adult in good health.

This chain connects TRBV10-3 to TRBJ2-1; 7 nucleotides match TRBD1. J lost 9 bases, V lost 2 bases, and 7 bases had no gene match. CDR1 and CDR2 (germline): ENHRY, SYGVKD. The CDR3 loop spans 14 amino acids. The CDR3 loop is CAISEPGTASEQFF. CDR3 nucleotide sequence: TGTGCCATCAGTGAGCCCGGGACAGCAAGTGAGCAGTTCTTC.

V gene TRBV9 combines with J gene TRBJ1-3; no definite D call. Germline V gene data show CDR1 as SGDLS and CDR2 as YYNGEE. The CDR3 is 11 amino acids. V was shortened by 5 bases and J by 3 bases, with 3 bases between the two germline ends. For the CDR3, the DNA is TGTGCCAGCAGTCTTGGAAACACCATATATTTT. It is translated as CASSLGNTIYF.

J is TRBJ1-6 and V is TRBV5-1; D perhaps matches TRBD1 (5 bases). Trimming left V 4 bases short and J 5 bases short, with 16 bases between. Germline V lookup: CDR1 SGHRS, CDR2 YFSETQ. This CDR3 comprises 16 residues. DNA of the CDR3: TGCGCCAGCAGCCGAAGCCCAGGGAGCAATAATTCACCCCTCCACTTT. As protein: CASSRSPGSNNSPLHF. The full variable domain, with the rest looked up from reference TRBV5-1 and TRBJ1-6, is KAGVTQTPRYLIKTRGQQVTLSCSPISGHRSVSWYQQTPGQGLQFLFEYFSETQRNKGNFPGRFSGRQFSNSRSEMNVSTLELGDSALYLCASSRSPGSNNSPLHFGNGTRLTVT.

The chain couples TRBV5-1 to TRBJ2-3; D perhaps matches TRBD1 (6 bases). There are 14 residues in the CDR3. V was shortened by 4 bases and J by 4 bases, with 13 bases between the two germline ends. Germline values: CDR1 SGHRS, CDR2 YFSETQ. CDR3 region: CASSTGHEADTQYF. As DNA, the CDR3 is TGCGCCAGCAGCACGGGACACGAGGCAGATACGCAGTATTTT.

V is TRBV2 and J is TRBJ1-6, with TRBD1 matching 8 bases. The CDR3 spans 19 residues. Per germline, CDR1 SNHLY and CDR2 FYNNEI. After removal of 3 bases from V and 7 bases from J, the junction contained 17 bases not matched to a gene. CDR3 DNA sequence: TGTGCCAGCAGTGACCGGGGGGGTACGACAGGGGTTAGCAATTCACCCCTCCACTTT. Protein sequence: CASSDRGGTTGVSNSPLHF.

The V and J genes are TRBV19 and TRBJ1-2; 8 positions match TRBD1. In germline, CDR1 is LNHDA, CDR2 SQIVND (reference sequence). The CDR3 sequence is 15 residues long. After removal of 5 bases from V and 0 bases from J, the junction contained 5 bases not matched to a gene. This chain's CDR3 is CASSLGQGTNYGYTF. In DNA, the CDR3 is TGTGCCAGTAGTCTCGGACAGGGTACTAACTATGGCTACACCTTC.

This clone was found once. This chain joins TRBV28 and TRBJ2-7; D possibly corresponds to TRBD1 (6 bases). The V and J ends lost 4 bases and 3 bases respectively, with 22 bases between them. This CDR3 has 17 residues. Per the germline V gene, CDR1 is MDHEN and CDR2 is SYDVKM. The CDR3 region has the DNA TGTGCCAGCAGTTCGAGACAGGCCAGGGCTGTATTCTACGAGCAGTACTTC. Translating gives CASSSRQARAVFYEQYF.

This sequence joins TRBV18 and TRBJ2-5; D not certain. Trimming removed 1 base at V and 5 bases at J, with 8 bases between. Germline V gene lookup returns CDR1 KGHSH and CDR2 LQKENI. This CDR3 is built from 13 residues. The CDR3 loop is CASSPRGTETQYF. CDR3 DNA sequence: TGTGCCAGCTCACCACGGGGTACGGAGACCCAGTACTTC.

The chain couples TRBV2 to TRBJ2-7, with D unclear. The CDR3 sequence is 13 residues long. The V end was cut by 2 bases, the J end by 4 bases, with 9 bases between. Per the germline V gene, CDR1 is SNHLY and CDR2 is FYNNEI. The DNA of the CDR3 is TGTGCCAGCAGTGAAAAAGGTCCTTACGAGCAGTACTTC. It codes for CASSEKGPYEQYF.